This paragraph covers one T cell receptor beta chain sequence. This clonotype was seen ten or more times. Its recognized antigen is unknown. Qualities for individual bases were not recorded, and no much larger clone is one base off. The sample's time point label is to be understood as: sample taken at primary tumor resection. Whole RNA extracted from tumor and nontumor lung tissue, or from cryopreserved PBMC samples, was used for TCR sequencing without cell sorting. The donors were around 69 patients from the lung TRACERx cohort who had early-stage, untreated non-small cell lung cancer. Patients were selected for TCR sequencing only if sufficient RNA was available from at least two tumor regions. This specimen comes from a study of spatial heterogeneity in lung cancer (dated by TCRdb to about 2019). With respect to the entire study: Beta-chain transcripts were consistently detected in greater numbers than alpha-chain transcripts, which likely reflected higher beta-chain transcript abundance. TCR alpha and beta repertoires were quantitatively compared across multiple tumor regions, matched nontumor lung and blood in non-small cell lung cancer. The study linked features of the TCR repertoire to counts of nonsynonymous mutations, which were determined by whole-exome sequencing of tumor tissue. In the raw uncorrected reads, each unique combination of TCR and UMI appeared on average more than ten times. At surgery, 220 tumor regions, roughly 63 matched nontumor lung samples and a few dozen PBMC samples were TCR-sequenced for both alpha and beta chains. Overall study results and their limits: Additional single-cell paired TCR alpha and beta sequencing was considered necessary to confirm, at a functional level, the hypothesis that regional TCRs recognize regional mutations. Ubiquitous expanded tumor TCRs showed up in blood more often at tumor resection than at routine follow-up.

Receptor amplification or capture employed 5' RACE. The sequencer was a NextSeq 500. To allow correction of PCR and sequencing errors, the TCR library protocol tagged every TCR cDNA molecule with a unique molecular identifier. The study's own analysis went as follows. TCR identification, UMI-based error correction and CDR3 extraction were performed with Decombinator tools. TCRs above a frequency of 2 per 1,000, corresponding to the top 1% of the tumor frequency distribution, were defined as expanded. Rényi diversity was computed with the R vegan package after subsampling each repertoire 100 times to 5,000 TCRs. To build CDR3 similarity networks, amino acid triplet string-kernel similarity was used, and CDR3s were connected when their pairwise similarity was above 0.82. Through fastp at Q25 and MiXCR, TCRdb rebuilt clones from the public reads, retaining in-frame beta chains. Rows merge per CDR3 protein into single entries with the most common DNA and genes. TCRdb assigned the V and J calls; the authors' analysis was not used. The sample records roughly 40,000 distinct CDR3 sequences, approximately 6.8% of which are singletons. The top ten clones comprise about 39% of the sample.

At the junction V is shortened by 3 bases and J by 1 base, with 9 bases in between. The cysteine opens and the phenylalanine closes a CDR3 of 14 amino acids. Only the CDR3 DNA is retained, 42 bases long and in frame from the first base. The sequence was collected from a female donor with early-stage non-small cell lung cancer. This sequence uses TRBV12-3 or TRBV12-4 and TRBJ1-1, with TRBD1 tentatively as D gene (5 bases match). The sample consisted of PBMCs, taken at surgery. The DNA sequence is TGTGCCAGCAGTTTGGGACTTCAGAACACTGAAGCTTTCTTT. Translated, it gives CASSLGLQNTEAFF.